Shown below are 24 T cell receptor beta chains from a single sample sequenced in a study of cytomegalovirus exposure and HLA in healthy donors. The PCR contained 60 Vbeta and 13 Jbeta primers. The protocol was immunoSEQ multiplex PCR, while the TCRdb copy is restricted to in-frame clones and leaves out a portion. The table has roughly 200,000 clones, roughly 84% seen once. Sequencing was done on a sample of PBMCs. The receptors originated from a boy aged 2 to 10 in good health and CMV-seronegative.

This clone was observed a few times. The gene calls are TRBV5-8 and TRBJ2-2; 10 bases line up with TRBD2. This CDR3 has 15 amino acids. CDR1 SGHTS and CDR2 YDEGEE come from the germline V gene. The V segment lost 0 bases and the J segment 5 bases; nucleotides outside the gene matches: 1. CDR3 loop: CASSLGLAGTGELFF. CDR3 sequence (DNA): TGTGCCAGCAGCTTGGGACTAGCGGGTACCGGGGAGCTGTTTTTT.

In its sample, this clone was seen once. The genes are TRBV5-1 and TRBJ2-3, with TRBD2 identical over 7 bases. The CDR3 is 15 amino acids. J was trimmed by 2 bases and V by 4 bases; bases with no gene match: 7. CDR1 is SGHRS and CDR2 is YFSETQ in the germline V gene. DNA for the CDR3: TGCGCCAGCAGCCTAAGGACTAGTCCCACAGATACGCAGTATTTT. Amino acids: CASSLRTSPTDTQYF.

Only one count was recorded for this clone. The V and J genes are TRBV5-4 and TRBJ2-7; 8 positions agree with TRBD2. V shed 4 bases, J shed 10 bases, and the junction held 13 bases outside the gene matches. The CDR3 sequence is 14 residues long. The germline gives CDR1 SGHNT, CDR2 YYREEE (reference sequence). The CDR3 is CASSGGGPVFEQYF. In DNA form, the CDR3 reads TGTGCCAGCAGCGGCGGGGGGCCGGTTTTTGAACAGTACTTC. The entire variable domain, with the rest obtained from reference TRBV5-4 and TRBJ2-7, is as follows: ETGVTQSPTHLIKTRGQQVTLRCSSQSGHNTVSWYQQALGQGPQFIFQYYREEENGRGNFPPRFSGLQFPNYSSELNVNALELDDSALYLCASSGGGPVFEQYFGPGTRLTVT.

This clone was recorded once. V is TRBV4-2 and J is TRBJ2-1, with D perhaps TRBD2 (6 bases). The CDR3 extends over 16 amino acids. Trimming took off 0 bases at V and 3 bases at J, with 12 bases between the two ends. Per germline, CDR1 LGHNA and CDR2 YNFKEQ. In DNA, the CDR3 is TGTGCCAGCAGCCAAGATACCCAGCGGGTCTACAATGAGCAGTTCTTC. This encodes CASSQDTQRVYNEQFF.

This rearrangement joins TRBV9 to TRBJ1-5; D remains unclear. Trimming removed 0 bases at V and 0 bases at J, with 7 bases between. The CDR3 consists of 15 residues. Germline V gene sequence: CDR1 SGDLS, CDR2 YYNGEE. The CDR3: CASSVGGFSNQPQHF. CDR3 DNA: TGTGCCAGCAGCGTAGGAGGATTTAGCAATCAGCCCCAGCATTTT.

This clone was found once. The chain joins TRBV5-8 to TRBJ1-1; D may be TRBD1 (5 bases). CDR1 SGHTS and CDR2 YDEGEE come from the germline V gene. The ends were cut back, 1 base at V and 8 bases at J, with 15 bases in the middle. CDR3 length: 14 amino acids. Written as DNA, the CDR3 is TGTGCCAGCAGCTTGTTTGCGGGGGGGACCGAAGCTTTCTTT. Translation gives CASSLFAGGTEAFF.

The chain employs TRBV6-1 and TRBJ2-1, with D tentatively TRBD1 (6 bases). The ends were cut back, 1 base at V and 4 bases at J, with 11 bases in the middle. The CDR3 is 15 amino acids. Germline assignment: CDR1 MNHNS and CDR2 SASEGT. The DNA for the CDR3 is TGTGCCAGCAGTGAAGAAGGGGGACATTACAATGAGCAGTTCTTC. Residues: CASSEEGGHYNEQFF.

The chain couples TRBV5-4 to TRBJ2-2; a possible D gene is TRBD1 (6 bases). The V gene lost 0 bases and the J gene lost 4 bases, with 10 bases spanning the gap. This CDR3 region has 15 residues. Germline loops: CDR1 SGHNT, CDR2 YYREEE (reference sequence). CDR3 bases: TGTGCCAGCAGCTTGGAAGGGGGAGCCACCGGGGAGCTGTTTTTT. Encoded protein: CASSLEGGATGELFF. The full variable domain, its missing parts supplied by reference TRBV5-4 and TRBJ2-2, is ETGVTQSPTHLIKTRGQQVTLRCSSQSGHNTVSWYQQALGQGPQFIFQYYREEENGRGNFPPRFSGLQFPNYSSELNVNALELDDSALYLCASSLEGGATGELFFGEGSRLTVL.

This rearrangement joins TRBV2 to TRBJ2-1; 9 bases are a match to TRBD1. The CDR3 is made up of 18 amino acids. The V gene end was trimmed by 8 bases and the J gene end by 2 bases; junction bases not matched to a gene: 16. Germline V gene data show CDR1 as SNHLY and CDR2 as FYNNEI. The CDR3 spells CASRRSGQGITTYNEQFF. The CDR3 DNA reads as TGTGCCAGCCGCAGATCGGGACAGGGAATAACTACCTACAATGAGCAGTTCTTC.

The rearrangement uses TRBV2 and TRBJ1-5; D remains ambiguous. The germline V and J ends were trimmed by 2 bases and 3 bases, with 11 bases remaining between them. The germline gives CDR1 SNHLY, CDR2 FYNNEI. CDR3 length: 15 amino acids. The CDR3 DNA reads TGTGCCAGCAGTGAACTTAGCGGCTACAATCAGCCCCAGCATTTT. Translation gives CASSELSGYNQPQHF.

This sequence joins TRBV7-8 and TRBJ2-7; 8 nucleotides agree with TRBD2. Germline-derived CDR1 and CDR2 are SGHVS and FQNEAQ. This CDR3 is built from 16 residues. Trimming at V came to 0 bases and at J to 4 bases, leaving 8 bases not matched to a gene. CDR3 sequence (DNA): TGTGCCAGCAGCTTAGCGTATCGAGCGGGAGAGTACGAGCAGTACTTC. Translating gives CASSLAYRAGEYEQYF.

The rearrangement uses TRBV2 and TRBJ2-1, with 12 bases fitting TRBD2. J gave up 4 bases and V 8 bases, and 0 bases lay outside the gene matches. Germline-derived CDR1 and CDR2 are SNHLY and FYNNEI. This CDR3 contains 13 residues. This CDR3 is CASGTSGYNEQFF. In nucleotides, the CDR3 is TGTGCCAGCGGGACTAGCGGGTACAATGAGCAGTTCTTC. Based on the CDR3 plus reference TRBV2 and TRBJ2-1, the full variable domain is EPEVTQTPSHQVTQMGQEVILRCVPISNHLYFYWYRQILGQKVEFLVSFYNNEISEKSEIFDDQFSVERPDGSNFTLKIRSTKLEDSAMYFCASGTSGYNEQFFGPGTRLTVL.

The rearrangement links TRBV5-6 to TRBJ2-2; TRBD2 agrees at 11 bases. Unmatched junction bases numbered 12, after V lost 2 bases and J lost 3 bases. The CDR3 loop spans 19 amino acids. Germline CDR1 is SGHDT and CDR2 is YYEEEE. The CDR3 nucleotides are TGTGCCAGCAGCTTTATGGGCTATAGCGGGAGGGCCGACACCGGGGAGCTGTTTTTT. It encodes CASSFMGYSGRADTGELFF.

The CDR3 loop is CASSPLALTGGINTGELFF. In DNA, the CDR3 is TGTGCCAGCAGCCCCCTGGCCCTGACAGGGGGTATTAACACCGGGGAGCTGTTTTTT. The genes are TRBV9 and TRBJ2-2, with 9 bases lining up with TRBD1. Germline V CDR1 and CDR2: SGDLS, YYNGEE. V was pared by 4 bases and J by 2 bases, with 15 bases of the junction left unmatched. The CDR3 loop spans 19 amino acids.

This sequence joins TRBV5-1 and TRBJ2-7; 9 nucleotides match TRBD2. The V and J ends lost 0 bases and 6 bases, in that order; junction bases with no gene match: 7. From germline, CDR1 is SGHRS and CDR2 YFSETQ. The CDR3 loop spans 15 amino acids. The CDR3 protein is CASSLESAGGPEQYF. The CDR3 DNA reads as TGCGCCAGCAGCTTGGAGTCCGCGGGAGGGCCCGAGCAGTACTTC.

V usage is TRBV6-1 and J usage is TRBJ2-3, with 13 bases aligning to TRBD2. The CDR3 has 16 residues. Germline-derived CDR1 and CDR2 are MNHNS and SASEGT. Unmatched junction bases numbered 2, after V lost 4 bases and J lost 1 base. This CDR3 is CASSGGTSGGTDTQYF. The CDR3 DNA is TGTGCCAGCAGTGGGGGGACTAGCGGGGGCACAGATACGCAGTATTTT.

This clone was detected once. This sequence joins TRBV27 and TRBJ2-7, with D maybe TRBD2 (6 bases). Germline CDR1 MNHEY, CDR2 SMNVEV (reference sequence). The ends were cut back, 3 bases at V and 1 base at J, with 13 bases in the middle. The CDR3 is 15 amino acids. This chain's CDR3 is CASSLGGIGSYEQYF. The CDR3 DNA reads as TGTGCCAGCAGTTTGGGGGGAATAGGGTCCTACGAGCAGTACTTC.

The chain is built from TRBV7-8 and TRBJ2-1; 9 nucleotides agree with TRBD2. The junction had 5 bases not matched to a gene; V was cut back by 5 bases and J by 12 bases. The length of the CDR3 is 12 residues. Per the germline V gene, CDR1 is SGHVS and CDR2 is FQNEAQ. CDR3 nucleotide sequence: TGTGCCAGCAGCCCCCTGCGGGAGGGGCAGTTCTTC. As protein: CASSPLREGQFF.

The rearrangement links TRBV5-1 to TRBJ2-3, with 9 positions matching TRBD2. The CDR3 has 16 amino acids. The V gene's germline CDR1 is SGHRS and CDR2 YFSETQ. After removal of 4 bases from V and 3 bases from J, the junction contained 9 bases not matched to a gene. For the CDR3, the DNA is TGCGCCAGCAGCCTGGAGTCTAGCGGGGTGACAGATACGCAGTATTTT. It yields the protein CASSLESSGVTDTQYF.

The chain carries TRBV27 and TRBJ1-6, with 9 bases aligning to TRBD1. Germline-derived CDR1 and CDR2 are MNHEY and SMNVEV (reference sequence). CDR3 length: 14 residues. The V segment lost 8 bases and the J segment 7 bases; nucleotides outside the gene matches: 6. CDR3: CASGWDRANSPLHF. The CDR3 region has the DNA TGTGCCAGCGGATGGGACAGGGCGAATTCACCCCTCCACTTT.

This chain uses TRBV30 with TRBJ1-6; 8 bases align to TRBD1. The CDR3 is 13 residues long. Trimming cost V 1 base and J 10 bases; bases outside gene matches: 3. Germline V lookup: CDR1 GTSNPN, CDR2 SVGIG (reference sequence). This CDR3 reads CAWSGTGTSPLHF. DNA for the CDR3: TGTGCCTGGAGTGGGACAGGGACCTCACCCCTCCACTTT.

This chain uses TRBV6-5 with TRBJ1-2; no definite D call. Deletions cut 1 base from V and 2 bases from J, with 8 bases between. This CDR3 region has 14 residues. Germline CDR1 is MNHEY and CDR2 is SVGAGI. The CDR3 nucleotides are TGTGCCAGCAGTTACTTGGCCTCCAACTATGGCTACACCTTC. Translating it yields CASSYLASNYGYTF.

CDR3 residues: CASSAGVSYEQYF. Written as DNA, the CDR3 is TGTGCCAGCTCAGCGGGGGTCTCCTACGAGCAGTACTTC. The rearrangement links TRBV27 to TRBJ2-5; 8 bases are a match to TRBD2. The J call is doubtful: the DNA matches TRBJ2-7 better. The CDR3 loop spans 13 amino acids. Germline V lookup: CDR1 MNHEY, CDR2 SMNVEV (reference sequence).

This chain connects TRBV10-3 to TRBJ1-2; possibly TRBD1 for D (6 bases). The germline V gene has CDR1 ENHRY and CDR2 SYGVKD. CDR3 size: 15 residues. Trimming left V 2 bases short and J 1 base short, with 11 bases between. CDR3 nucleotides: TGTGCCATCAGTGAGCCACAGGGAAATAACTATGGCTACACCTTC. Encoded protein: CAISEPQGNNYGYTF.